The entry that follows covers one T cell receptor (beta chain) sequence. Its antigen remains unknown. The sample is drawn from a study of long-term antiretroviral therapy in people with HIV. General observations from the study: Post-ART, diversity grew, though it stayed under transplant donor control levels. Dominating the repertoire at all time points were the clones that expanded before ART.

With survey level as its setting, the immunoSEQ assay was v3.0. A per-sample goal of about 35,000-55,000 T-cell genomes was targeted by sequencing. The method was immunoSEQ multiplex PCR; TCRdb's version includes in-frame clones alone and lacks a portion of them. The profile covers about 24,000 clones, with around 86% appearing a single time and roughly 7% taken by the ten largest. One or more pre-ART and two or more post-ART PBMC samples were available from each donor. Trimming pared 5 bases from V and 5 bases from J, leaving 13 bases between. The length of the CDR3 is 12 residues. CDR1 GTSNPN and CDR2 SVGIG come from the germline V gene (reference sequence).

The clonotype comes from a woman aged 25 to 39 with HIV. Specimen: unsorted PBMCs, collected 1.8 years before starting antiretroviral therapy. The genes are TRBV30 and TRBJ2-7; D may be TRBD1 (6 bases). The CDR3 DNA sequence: TGTGCCTGGGGAGGACAGCTCGACGAGCAGTACTTC. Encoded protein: CAWGGQLDEQYF.